The T cell receptor beta chain under discussion was sequenced for a study of T cell responses to AZD1222 COVID-19 vaccine. Sequenced by immunoSEQ multiplex PCR; TCRdb stores in-frame clones only, minus some. The sample lists around 90,000 clones, approximately 90% occurring once. Trimming took off 5 bases at V and 3 bases at J, with 17 bases between the two ends. CDR1 is MNHEY, CDR2 SVGEGT, per germline. The CDR3 has 15 residues. J is TRBJ2-7 and V is TRBV6-2 or TRBV6-3; a possible D gene is TRBD1 (6 bases). The sample here was peripheral blood, taken on day 0 of MenACWY control vaccination. The TCR was taken from an adult in good health. CDR3 bases: TGTGCCAGCAGTACCGGACAGAAACGAGACTACGAGCAGTACTTC. This encodes CASSTGQKRDYEQYF.